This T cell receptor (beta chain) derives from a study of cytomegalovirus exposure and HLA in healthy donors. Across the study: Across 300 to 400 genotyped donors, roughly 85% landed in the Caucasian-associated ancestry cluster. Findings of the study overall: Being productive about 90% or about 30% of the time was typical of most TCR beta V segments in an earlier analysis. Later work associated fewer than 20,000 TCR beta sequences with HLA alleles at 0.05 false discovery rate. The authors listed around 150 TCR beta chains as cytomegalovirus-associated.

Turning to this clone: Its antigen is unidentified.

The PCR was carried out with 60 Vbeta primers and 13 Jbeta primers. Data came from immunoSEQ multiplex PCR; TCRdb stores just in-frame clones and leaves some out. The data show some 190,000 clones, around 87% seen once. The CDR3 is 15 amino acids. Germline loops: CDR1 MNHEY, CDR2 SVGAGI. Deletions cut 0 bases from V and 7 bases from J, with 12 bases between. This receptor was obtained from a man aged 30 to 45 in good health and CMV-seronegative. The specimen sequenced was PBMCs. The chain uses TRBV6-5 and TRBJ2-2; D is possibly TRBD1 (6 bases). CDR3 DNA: TGTGCCAGCAGTTACTCGACGCAGGGGCTCGGGGAGCTGTTTTTT. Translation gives CASSYSTQGLGELFF.